This T cell receptor beta chain was captured in a study of T-cell reconstitution after alpha-beta-depleted transplantation in children. V shed 4 bases, J shed 4 bases, and the junction held 10 bases outside the gene matches. The length of the CDR3 is 18 residues. Germline lookup yields CDR1 SGHTA and CDR2 FQGTGA. A TCRbeta library incorporating unique molecular identifiers was prepared. TCRdb passed the PCR reads through MiXCR, listing each CDR3 protein once. Of about 500,000 distinct CDR3 sequences in the sample, about 31% were seen once. The clonotype originates from a human donor who donated a stem cell graft to a child with aplastic anemia. This sample comprised PBMCs from the stem cell graft donor, obtained from the stem cell graft. V and J are TRBV7-3 and TRBJ2-1; TRBD2 matches 13 bases. The CDR3 sequence: CASSSSGLAGALYNEQFF. DNA for the CDR3: TGTGCCAGCAGCTCATCCGGACTAGCGGGAGCACTATACAATGAGCAGTTCTTC.